This T cell receptor beta chain was observed in a study of vaccination effects on CD4 cells after COVID-19. Whole-study results and caveats: Few convalescent patients, and no early post-infection timepoints, were available to the study. Whether induced by infection or by vaccine, clones showed marked clonal contraction late after vaccination.

V lost 0 bases to trimming and J lost 1 base, with 6 bases between them. The CDR3 length is 14 residues. In germline, CDR1 is GTSNPN, CDR2 SVGIG (reference sequence). Remarks on this clone: Its antigen remains unknown.

Before sequencing, viral peptide pools were used by the ViraFEST assay to expand antigen-specific CD4+ T cells. CD4+ T cell isolation took place after less than 13 days of culture. The study found no prior SARS-CoV-2 infection in the vaccine recipients, who tested negative for nucleocapsid antibodies. Here immunoSEQ multiplex PCR was the method, and the copy in TCRdb shows in-frame clones only, minus some. The data contain 68,000 or so clones, about four fifths of them singletons. The starting material was CD4+ T cells from PBMCs cultured with SARS-CoV-2 spike peptides, obtained before COVID-19 vaccination. The gene calls are TRBV30 and TRBJ2-2, with D unclear. This sequence originates from a human donor who received a COVID-19 vaccine. In DNA, the CDR3 is TGTGCCTGGAGTGTAGGACGGAACACCGGGGAGCTGTTTTTT. This translates into CAWSVGRNTGELFF.